Each of the 24 T cell receptor beta chains below was sequenced from the same sample in a study of CD8 T cells in ankylosing spondylitis. TCRdb ran MiXCR on the 5' RACE reads and lists one entry per CDR3 protein. The data show about 340,000 distinct CDR3 sequences, roughly 15% seen once. The sequencing input was blood, either unsorted or a sorted T cell fraction (not recorded which). The source is a male donor with ankylosing spondylitis or in good health (not recorded which).

This clonotype was seen just once. This chain uses TRBV20-1 with TRBJ1-4; 7 bases match TRBD1. The CDR3 is 14 residues long. V was pared by 5 bases and J by 3 bases, with 6 bases of the junction left unmatched. CDR1 and CDR2 (germline): DFQATT, SNEGSKA (reference sequence). CDR3 protein: CSALGGGSNEKLFF. CDR3 DNA: TGCAGTGCTCTGGGAGGGGGCTCTAATGAAAAACTGTTTTTT.

This chain links TRBV12-3 or TRBV12-4 with TRBJ1-1; tentative D call: TRBD1 (6 bases). The CDR3 is made up of 12 amino acids. Trimming removed 5 bases from V and 13 bases from J, with 17 bases in between. The CDR3 here is CASSPLNRVGFF. In DNA form, the CDR3 reads TGTGCCAGCAGTCCCTTAAACAGGGTTGGTTTCTTT.

The genes are TRBV29-1 and TRBJ1-2, with a tentative D call TRBD1 (6 bases). V lost 2 bases to trimming and J lost 8 bases, with 15 bases between them. There are 13 residues in the CDR3. CDR1 is SQVTM and CDR2 is ANQGSEA in the germline V gene. The CDR3 region is CSVEKTGLGGYTF. The CDR3 DNA is TGCAGCGTTGAAAAAACAGGGCTGGGGGGCTACACCTTC. Full variable domain (outside the CDR3, taken from reference TRBV29-1 and TRBJ1-2): SAVISQKPSRDICQRGTSLTIQCQVDSQVTMMFWYRQQPGQSLTLIATANQGSEATYESGFVIDKFPISRPNLTFSTLTVSNMSPEDSSIYLCSVEKTGLGGYTFGSGTRLTVV.

In this sample, this clonotype turned up once. This chain links TRBV20-1 with TRBJ1-5; D is undetermined. The CDR3 contains 15 residues. V lost 5 bases and J 0 bases, leaving 14 bases between the germline ends. The germline V gene encodes CDR1 DFQATT and CDR2 SNEGSKA (reference sequence). The CDR3 protein is CSAHRGSYSNQPQHF. The CDR3 nucleotides read TGCAGTGCTCACCGCGGCAGTTATAGCAATCAGCCCCAGCATTTT.

This rearrangement joins TRBV3-1 to TRBJ2-2, with 7 positions matching TRBD1. The CDR3 covers 15 residues. Germline V gives CDR1 LGHDT, CDR2 YNNKEL (reference sequence). The V segment lost 4 bases and the J segment 2 bases; nucleotides outside the gene matches: 4. The chain's CDR3 is CASSPRDSNTGELFF. The CDR3 region has the DNA TGTGCCAGCAGCCCCCGGGACAGTAACACCGGGGAGCTGTTTTTT.

This clonotype was seen a handful of times. The rearrangement links TRBV15 to TRBJ2-2, with a possible D match to TRBD2 (5 bases). CDR1 LNHNV and CDR2 YYDKDF come from the germline V gene (reference sequence). This CDR3 spans 18 amino acids. V was shortened by 0 bases and J by 5 bases, with 19 bases between the two germline ends. For the CDR3, the DNA is TGTGCCACCAGCAGAGACCCCGCGGGCGGCGCAGTAACCGGGGAGCTGTTTTTT. As protein: CATSRDPAGGAVTGELFF.

The rearrangement uses TRBV3-1 and TRBJ1-2; D perhaps matches TRBD1 (5 bases). CDR1 is LGHDT and CDR2 is YNNKEL in the germline V gene (reference sequence). This CDR3 has 15 residues. Trimming cost V 0 bases and J 7 bases, with 15 bases left between them. Here the CDR3 reads CASSQDLRQGGGYTF. The CDR3 coding sequence is TGTGCCAGCAGCCAAGATTTGAGGCAGGGCGGTGGCTACACCTTC.

The chain has TRBV4-1 and TRBJ2-1, with 7 nucleotides matching TRBD1. Germline V gene sequence: CDR1 MGHRA, CDR2 YSYEKL. The V segment lost 4 bases and the J segment 2 bases; nucleotides outside the gene matches: 8. The CDR3 extends over 16 amino acids. The CDR3 loop reads CASSRGPGQTYNEQFF. The CDR3 DNA follows: TGCGCCAGCAGCCGGGGGCCGGGACAGACCTACAATGAGCAGTTCTTC.

The genes are TRBV5-1 and TRBJ2-3; D is uncertain. The germline V and J ends were trimmed by 4 bases and 2 bases, with 14 bases remaining between them. The CDR3 is made up of 15 amino acids. The germline V gene encodes CDR1 SGHRS and CDR2 YFSETQ. The DNA for the CDR3 is TGCGCCAGCAGCCTGAGACGGGCATACACAGATACGCAGTATTTT. Its translation is CASSLRRAYTDTQYF.

There are a few counts of this clonotype. This chain joins TRBV6-1 and TRBJ2-1, with D possibly TRBD2 on 6 matching bases. Germline V lookup: CDR1 MNHNS, CDR2 SASEGT. V was pared by 8 bases and J by 7 bases, with 21 bases between. The CDR3 runs to 15 residues. The CDR3 region is CASAASGGSGNEQFF. DNA of the CDR3: TGTGCCAGCGCCGCGAGTGGGGGGAGCGGGAATGAGCAGTTCTTC.

J is TRBJ2-1 and V is TRBV11-3, with unresolved D. Trimming stripped 2 bases from V and 8 bases from J, with 10 bases between. The CDR3 length is 13 residues. In germline, CDR1 is SGHNT, CDR2 YENEEA. Written as DNA, the CDR3 is TGTGCCAGCAGCTTAAGAGCCGGAGATGAGCAGTTCTTC. This translates into CASSLRAGDEQFF.

This chain joins TRBV20-1 and TRBJ1-5, with D hard to call. V lost 1 base to trimming and J lost 4 bases, with 14 bases between them. Germline values: CDR1 DFQATT, CDR2 SNEGSKA (reference sequence). The CDR3 runs 15 residues. In nucleotides, the CDR3 is TGCAGTGCTAGAGTCCAGGACGTAGAGAATCAGCCCCAGCATTTT. Translation: CSARVQDVENQPQHF.

The CDR3 sequence is CASSQDPASGFLGGPVQYF. CDR3 in DNA: TGTGCCAGCAGCCAAGATCCGGCTAGCGGGTTTTTAGGAGGGCCGGTGCAGTATTTT. The chain couples TRBV3-1 to TRBJ2-3; TRBD2 agrees at 8 bases. The CDR3 loop spans 19 amino acids. CDR1 LGHDT and CDR2 YNNKEL come from the germline V gene (reference sequence). The trim removed 0 bases at V and 11 bases at J, leaving 22 bases unmatched.

J is TRBJ2-7 and V is TRBV6-1, with unresolved D. Germline assignment: CDR1 MNHNS and CDR2 SASEGT. With 6 bases removed from V and 3 bases from J, the gap between germline ends came to 21 bases. The CDR3 covers 16 residues. The CDR3: CASRQGSQPDRYEQYF. DNA for the CDR3: TGTGCCAGCAGGCAAGGATCGCAGCCGGACCGCTACGAGCAGTACTTC.

This clonotype was observed many times. This chain uses TRBV12-3 or TRBV12-4 with TRBJ2-1, with 8 nucleotides matching TRBD2. This CDR3 spans 15 amino acids. The junction had 15 bases not matched to a gene; V was cut back by 5 bases and J by 12 bases. CDR3 bases: TGTGCCAGCAGTCCGGGGGGGGTAGCGGGCTCTGTGCAGTTCTTC. Translation gives CASSPGGVAGSVQFF.

This clonotype turned up a few times. V and J are TRBV29-1 and TRBJ1-1; D is unresolved. The V end lost 7 bases, the J end lost 1 base, and 16 bases lay between the germline ends. In germline, CDR1 is SQVTM, CDR2 ANQGSEA. This CDR3 has 14 residues. In DNA, the CDR3 is TGCAGCGCAAATGCACCGCCCCCGAACACTGAAGCTTTCTTT. Protein sequence: CSANAPPPNTEAFF.

The chain joins TRBV27 to TRBJ1-2; 9 bases match TRBD1. The CDR3 sequence is 16 residues long. Germline CDR1 is MNHEY and CDR2 is SMNVEV (reference sequence). The V gene end was trimmed by 6 bases and the J gene end by 0 bases; junction bases not matched to a gene: 8. The CDR3 DNA follows: TGTGCCAGCAGGGACCCGGGACAGGGCCCTAACTATGGCTACACCTTC. Amino acids: CASRDPGQGPNYGYTF.

The chain combines TRBV20-1 with TRBJ2-3, with TRBD2 matching over 7 bases. The CDR3 spans 15 residues. CDR1 is DFQATT and CDR2 is SNEGSKA in the germline V gene (reference sequence). With V trimmed by 4 bases and J by 0 bases, 7 bases remained unmatched. The CDR3 coding sequence is TGCAGTGCTACCGTGGATAGCGGGAGCACAGATACGCAGTATTTT. Amino acid sequence: CSATVDSGSTDTQYF.

V and J are TRBV10-1 and TRBJ2-1; no reliable D call. Trimming pared 0 bases from V and 7 bases from J, leaving 4 bases between. The CDR3 has 12 amino acids. The V gene's germline CDR1 is WNHNN and CDR2 SYGVQD (reference sequence). CDR3 nucleotide sequence: TGCGCCAGCAGTGAGTCGCGGAATGAGCAGTTCTTC. It codes for CASSESRNEQFF.

The J gene is TRBJ1-2, the V gene TRBV20-1, with D possibly matching TRBD1 (6 bases). The V gene's germline CDR1 is DFQATT and CDR2 SNEGSKA (reference sequence). This CDR3 region has 12 residues. The ends were cut back, 5 bases at V and 3 bases at J, with 10 bases in the middle. The CDR3: CSAHREDYGYTF. The CDR3 DNA reads TGCAGTGCTCACAGGGAGGACTATGGCTACACCTTC.

This clonotype has only a few counts. The CDR3 sequence: CSASRQFDMNTEAFF. The CDR3 bases are TGCAGTGCTAGTCGGCAGTTTGATATGAACACTGAAGCTTTCTTT. The chain links TRBV20-1 to TRBJ1-1; no reliable D call. This CDR3 has 15 amino acids. V shed 3 bases and J shed 0 bases, with 14 bases lying between them. The germline V gene has CDR1 DFQATT and CDR2 SNEGSKA (reference sequence).

The chain recombines TRBV5-1 with TRBJ2-2; 12 nucleotides align to TRBD2. The CDR3 is made up of 15 amino acids. V was pared by 4 bases and J by 6 bases, with 4 bases of the junction left unmatched. CDR1 SGHRS and CDR2 YFSETQ come from the germline V gene. The CDR3 region is CASSPTSGSPGELFF. The CDR3 nucleotides read TGCGCCAGCAGCCCGACTAGCGGGAGCCCCGGGGAGCTGTTTTTT.

The chain uses TRBV28 and TRBJ2-5; perhaps D is TRBD1 or TRBD2 (6 bases each). CDR1 and CDR2 (germline): MDHEN, SYDVKM. The germline V and J ends were trimmed by 2 bases and 5 bases, with 15 bases remaining between them. The CDR3 is 15 amino acids. The CDR3 DNA sequence: TGTGCCAGCAGTTTAGGAGGAGGGGGATACGAGACCCAGTACTTC. Amino acids: CASSLGGGGYETQYF.

This clonotype was picked up a small number of times. This rearrangement joins TRBV4-2 to TRBJ2-7, with 9 bases fitting TRBD1. CDR1 is LGHNA, CDR2 YNFKEQ, per germline. After removal of 3 bases from V and 2 bases from J, the junction contained 11 bases not matched to a gene. The CDR3 has 17 amino acids. The CDR3 coding sequence is TGTGCCAGCAGCCACACCCAGGGACAGGGTCGCGCCTACGAGCAGTACTTC. Protein: CASSHTQGQGRAYEQYF.